This T cell receptor (beta chain) was sequenced during a study of T-cell reconstitution after alpha-beta-depleted transplantation in children. V shed 8 bases, J shed 9 bases, and the junction held 12 bases outside the gene matches. The CDR3 consists of 14 residues. CDR1 is MDHEN, CDR2 SYDVKM, per germline. The TCRbeta library was prepared with unique molecular identifiers. TCRdb processed the PCR reads anew with MiXCR; each CDR3 protein has one entry. The table records nearly 400,000 distinct CDR3 sequences, roughly 22% of them present only once. The receptor's source is a human donor who donated a stem cell graft to a child with acute myeloid leukemia. Sequenced material: PBMCs from the stem cell graft donor, taken from the stem cell graft. The genes are TRBV28 and TRBJ2-3; 9 bases agree with TRBD1. The CDR3 protein is CASRPGTGIVTQYF. The CDR3, as DNA: TGTGCCAGCCGACCGGGGACAGGGATCGTCACGCAGTATTTT.